One sample yielded the 17 T cell receptor beta chains listed below, sequenced in a study of cytomegalovirus exposure and HLA in healthy donors. The PCR ran on 60 Vbeta and 13 Jbeta primers. The protocol was immunoSEQ multiplex PCR, while the TCRdb copy is restricted to in-frame clones and leaves out a portion. The sample includes over 150,000 clones, around 85% of them seen just once. What was sequenced was PBMCs. These TCRs come from a young woman in good health and CMV-seronegative.

The rearrangement joins TRBV15 to TRBJ1-1; 9 nucleotides align to TRBD1. CDR3 size: 13 residues. The V gene's germline CDR1 is LNHNV and CDR2 YYDKDF (reference sequence). V lost 5 bases, J lost 11 bases, and 9 bases stayed unmatched. The CDR3: CATSGTRTGAAFF. The CDR3 bases are TGTGCCACCAGCGGAACAAGGACAGGGGCCGCTTTCTTT.

The chain couples TRBV28 to TRBJ1-2, with D uncertain. V was shortened by 1 base and J by 4 bases, with 7 bases between the two germline ends. This CDR3 has 13 amino acids. The germline V gene encodes CDR1 MDHEN and CDR2 SYDVKM. The CDR3 DNA reads as TGTGCCAGCAGTTTATTAGCAAGCTATGGCTACACCTTC. It yields the protein CASSLLASYGYTF.

The chain joins TRBV5-1 to TRBJ2-1; D remains ambiguous. The germline gives CDR1 SGHRS, CDR2 YFSETQ. The V end lost 0 bases, the J end lost 4 bases, and 8 bases lay between the germline ends. The CDR3 runs 14 residues. The CDR3 DNA sequence: TGCGCCAGCAGCTTGGAGCTGAAATACAATGAGCAGTTCTTC. This codes for CASSLELKYNEQFF.

The sample holds one count of this clone. This chain connects TRBV11-2 to TRBJ1-3; D might be TRBD1 (6 bases). The V gene lost 4 bases and the J gene lost 4 bases, with 8 bases spanning the gap. Per the germline V gene, CDR1 is SGHAT and CDR2 is FQNNGV. There are 13 residues in the CDR3. CDR3 sequence reads: CASSSGAGNTIYF. The CDR3 DNA reads TGTGCCAGCAGCTCAGGGGCCGGAAACACCATATATTTT.

The chain has TRBV5-5 and TRBJ2-4; a weak D match, TRBD1 (6 bases). The ends were cut back, 4 bases at V and 6 bases at J, with 17 bases in the middle. The CDR3 has 15 amino acids. The V gene's germline CDR1 is SGHKS and CDR2 YYEKEE (reference sequence). The CDR3 bases are TGTGCCAGCAGCCCCCGGACAGACGTGGGAAACATTCAGTACTTC. Residues: CASSPRTDVGNIQYF.

This clone was seen just once. This chain joins TRBV30 and TRBJ2-7, with TRBD1 matching 12 bases. Trimming cost V 3 bases and J 7 bases; bases outside gene matches: 10. This CDR3 has 15 residues. CDR1 is GTSNPN and CDR2 is SVGIG in the germline V gene (reference sequence). The CDR3: CAWRTPGQGAYEQYF. The CDR3 nucleotides read TGTGCCTGGAGAACCCCGGGACAGGGGGCTTATGAGCAGTACTTC.

This chain joins TRBV5-6 and TRBJ2-7, with D possibly being TRBD1 (6 bases). Trimming shortened V by 5 bases and J by 1 base, and 13 bases separated the two germline ends. The germline V gene encodes CDR1 SGHDT and CDR2 YYEEEE. The CDR3 loop spans 14 amino acids. The CDR3 region is CASSPDRRSYEQYF. The CDR3 coding sequence is TGTGCCAGCAGTCCCGACAGGAGGTCCTACGAGCAGTACTTC.

The chain combines TRBV18 with TRBJ1-3; D possibly corresponds to TRBD1 (6 bases). The V and J ends lost 3 bases and 0 bases respectively, with 9 bases between them. Germline V gene lookup returns CDR1 KGHSH and CDR2 LQKENI. The length of the CDR3 is 15 residues. Written as DNA, the CDR3 is TGTGCCAGCTCACCCGACAGGAGCTCTGGAAACACCATATATTTT. Protein sequence: CASSPDRSSGNTIYF. Supplemented by reference TRBV18 and TRBJ1-3, the full variable domain reads NAGVMQNPRHLVRRRGQEARLRCSPMKGHSHVYWYRQLPEEGLKFMVYLQKENIIDESGMPKERFSAEFPKEGPSILRIQQVVRGDSAAYFCASSPDRSSGNTIYFGEGSWLTVV.

J is TRBJ2-1 and V is TRBV5-1; no firm D call. Trimming pared 1 base from V and 8 bases from J, leaving 10 bases between. Germline CDR1 and CDR2: SGHRS and YFSETQ. The CDR3 sequence is 13 residues long. CDR3 sequence (DNA): TGCGCCAGCAGCTTGAGCCTAATCGATGAGCAGTTCTTC. Encoded protein: CASSLSLIDEQFF.

The CDR3, as DNA: TGTGCCAGCAGAAACCAGGGTGCAACTAATGAAAAACTGTTTTTT. The encoded protein is CASRNQGATNEKLFF. This chain joins TRBV28 and TRBJ1-4, with D perhaps matching TRBD1 (5 bases). This CDR3 is 15 amino acids long. V lost 6 bases and J 0 bases, leaving 11 bases between the germline ends. Looked up from germline, CDR1 is MDHEN and CDR2 is SYDVKM. Filled out from reference TRBV28 and TRBJ1-4, the complete variable domain reads DVKVTQSSRYLVKRTGEKVFLECVQDMDHENMFWYRQDPGLGLRLIYFSYDVKMKEKGDIPEGYSVSREKKERFSLILESASTNQTSMYLCASRNQGATNEKLFFGSGTQLSVL.

V is TRBV4-3 and J is TRBJ1-2; possible D gene TRBD1, 5 bases. Germline-derived CDR1 and CDR2 are LGHNA and YSLEER. Trimming took off 1 base at V and 8 bases at J, with 20 bases between the two ends. This CDR3 has 16 residues. The CDR3 is CASSQGVGQGMGGYTF. CDR3 nucleotide sequence: TGCGCCAGCAGCCAAGGGGTGGGGCAGGGCATGGGCGGCTACACCTTC.

The CDR3 here is CASSSVSGRTYNEQFF. The CDR3 nucleotides read TGTGCCAGCAGTTCGGTGAGCGGGAGAACTTACAATGAGCAGTTCTTC. The V gene is TRBV28, the J gene TRBJ2-1; TRBD2 matches 8 bases. Looked up from germline, CDR1 is MDHEN and CDR2 is SYDVKM. V trimming: 4 bases; J trimming: 4 bases; junction bases outside the gene matches: 9. This CDR3 is 16 amino acids long.

J is TRBJ2-7 and V is TRBV5-4; tentative D call: TRBD2 (8 bases). CDR3 length equals 16 residues. Trimming took off 4 bases at V and 3 bases at J, with 20 bases between the two ends. The V gene's germline CDR1 is SGHNT and CDR2 YYREEE (reference sequence). CDR3 region: CASSGGGGTDYYEQYF. CDR3 bases: TGTGCCAGCAGCGGGGGCGGGGGGACAGACTACTACGAGCAGTACTTC.

This chain uses TRBV19 with TRBJ2-1; possible D gene TRBD1, 6 bases. The CDR3 extends over 15 amino acids. In germline, CDR1 is LNHDA, CDR2 SQIVND (reference sequence). Trimming stripped 4 bases from V and 2 bases from J, with 12 bases between. Here the CDR3 reads CASSTSDRPYNEQFF. DNA for the CDR3: TGTGCCAGTAGTACCTCGGACAGACCCTACAATGAGCAGTTCTTC.

The chain couples TRBV27 to TRBJ2-2; D is perhaps TRBD2 (6 bases). V shed 6 bases and J shed 13 bases, with 15 bases lying between them. The germline gives CDR1 MNHEY, CDR2 SMNVEV (reference sequence). The CDR3 loop spans 12 amino acids. The CDR3: CASRESRGGLFF. DNA for the CDR3: TGTGCCAGCAGAGAGTCCCGGGGAGGGCTGTTTTTT.

The V gene is TRBV6-5, the J gene TRBJ1-3; D not resolved. The CDR3 is 16 residues long. The germline V gene encodes CDR1 MNHEY and CDR2 SVGAGI. Trimming took off 0 bases at V and 0 bases at J, with 9 bases between the two ends. CDR3 sequence (DNA): TGTGCCAGCAGTTACTCGTCAGCTAGCTCTGGAAACACCATATATTTT. Its translation is CASSYSSASSGNTIYF.

V usage is TRBV19 and J usage is TRBJ1-6; D possibly corresponds to TRBD1 (6 bases). Trimming shortened V by 9 bases and J by 9 bases, and 12 bases separated the two germline ends. The CDR3 is made up of 12 amino acids. CDR1 and CDR2 (germline): LNHDA, SQIVND (reference sequence). The CDR3 is CASGTIGSPLHF. DNA for the CDR3: TGTGCCAGCGGGACAATCGGTTCACCCCTCCACTTT.